Shown below are 20 T cell receptor beta chains from a single sample sequenced in a study of blood T cells in healthy people across ages. Next came a second PCR, run for about 6 to 11 cycles, which used a sample-barcoded 5' primer along with a J-beta primer mix. MiXCR was run by TCRdb on the 5' RACE reads, yielding one entry per CDR3 protein. Among 650,000 to 700,000 distinct CDR3 sequences listed, 32% were seen once. The material sequenced was blood. All receptors come from a woman aged 80 or older in good health.

This clonotype has ten or more counts. This sequence joins TRBV7-8 and TRBJ2-7; the D gene is possibly TRBD2 (6 bases). The CDR3 totals 16 residues. V was pared by 2 bases and J by 3 bases, with 17 bases between. CDR1 SGHVS and CDR2 FQNEAQ come from the germline V gene. The CDR3 coding sequence is TGTGCCAGCAGCTTACGCGGGCGGGGTACCGGCTACGAGCAGTACTTC. It yields the protein CASSLRGRGTGYEQYF.

V usage is TRBV20-1 and J usage is TRBJ1-5; D ambiguous. The germline gives CDR1 DFQATT, CDR2 SNEGSKA (reference sequence). V lost 5 bases and J 3 bases, leaving 11 bases between the germline ends. This CDR3 has 13 amino acids. CDR3: CSALDEDNQPQHF. The CDR3 nucleotides read TGCAGTGCTTTAGACGAGGACAATCAGCCCCAGCATTTT.

There are a few counts of this clonotype. The chain joins TRBV6-5 to TRBJ2-5; 10 bases match TRBD2. The CDR3 is made up of 18 amino acids. Germline V gene lookup returns CDR1 MNHEY and CDR2 SVGAGI. J lost 11 bases, V lost 4 bases, and 22 bases had no gene match. CDR3 nucleotides: TGTGCCAGCAGTTTTGGTAGCGGGGGGACTGACGGGGGCAATGAGCAGTACTTC. It translates to CASSFGSGGTDGGNEQYF.

This sequence joins TRBV29-1 and TRBJ2-7; either TRBD1 or TRBD2 may supply D (5 bases each). V lost 4 bases and J 3 bases, leaving 19 bases between the germline ends. The CDR3 extends over 15 amino acids. In germline, CDR1 is SQVTM, CDR2 ANQGSEA. The CDR3 loop is CSVATGRGPYYEQYF. CDR3 DNA sequence: TGCAGCGTTGCTACGGGACGAGGGCCTTACTACGAGCAGTACTTC.

This clonotype was seen ten or more times. The V call is TRBV3-1, the J call TRBJ2-1; 11 positions agree with TRBD2. V gave up 0 bases and J gave up 3 bases; unmatched junction bases: 4. Germline V gene sequence: CDR1 LGHDT, CDR2 YNNKEL (reference sequence). The CDR3 covers 17 residues. The CDR3 bases are TGTGCCAGCAGCCAAGAAGCTACTAGCGGGGGCTACAATGAGCAGTTCTTC. Translating it yields CASSQEATSGGYNEQFF.

This clonotype was seen a handful of times. The chain carries TRBV28 and TRBJ1-5; 9 bases are a match to TRBD1. Germline V gene lookup returns CDR1 MDHEN and CDR2 SYDVKM. V gave up 6 bases and J gave up 7 bases; unmatched junction bases: 22. This CDR3 region has 19 residues. The CDR3 protein is CASSLNDLGQGIFGQPQHF. The CDR3 DNA reads TGTGCCAGCAGCCTTAACGATTTGGGACAGGGAATTTTCGGGCAGCCCCAGCATTTT.

The chain combines TRBV20-1 with TRBJ2-3; TRBD1 might be the D (5 bases). Per the germline V gene, CDR1 is DFQATT and CDR2 is SNEGSKA (reference sequence). The V end lost 6 bases, the J end lost 3 bases, and 19 bases lay between the germline ends. The CDR3 contains 15 residues. CDR3 sequence: CSALIWGPATDTQYF. CDR3 sequence (DNA): TGCAGTGCCTTAATATGGGGCCCGGCGACAGATACGCAGTATTTT.

There are a few counts of this clonotype. V gene TRBV7-2 combines with J gene TRBJ1-1, with D unclear. Germline CDR1 is SGHTA and CDR2 is FQGNSA. V was shortened by 5 bases and J by 1 base, with 11 bases between the two germline ends. The CDR3 extends over 14 amino acids. The CDR3 DNA sequence: TGTGCCAGCAGCCCGTTTACAGAGAACACTGAAGCTTTCTTT. The encoded protein is CASSPFTENTEAFF.

The chain recombines TRBV4-1 with TRBJ1-5, with D unclear. The CDR3 has 14 amino acids. The V end was cut by 3 bases, the J end by 7 bases, with 13 bases between. Germline V gene data show CDR1 as MGHRA and CDR2 as YSYEKL. CDR3 in amino acids: CASSQAPGGQPQHF. CDR3 bases: TGCGCCAGCAGCCAGGCCCCGGGTGGGCAGCCCCAGCATTTT.

Ten or more counts support this clonotype. The chain has TRBV3-1 and TRBJ2-7; no reliable D call. This CDR3 spans 13 amino acids. V lost 4 bases, J lost 5 bases, and 12 bases lay in between. Germline V gene lookup returns CDR1 LGHDT and CDR2 YNNKEL (reference sequence). CDR3 sequence reads: CASSPPRRNEQYF. The CDR3 nucleotides read TGTGCCAGCAGCCCTCCACGGCGCAACGAGCAGTACTTC.

This clonotype was seen ten or more times. The CDR3 loop reads CAISDETGNQPQHF. The CDR3 DNA is TGTGCCATCAGTGACGAGACAGGTAATCAGCCCCAGCATTTT. V usage is TRBV10-3 and J usage is TRBJ1-5, with D maybe TRBD1 (6 bases). The CDR3 length is 14 residues. Trimming pared 3 bases from V and 4 bases from J, leaving 10 bases between. Germline CDR1 is ENHRY and CDR2 is SYGVKD.

This clonotype was detected a few times. A much larger clone sits a single nucleotide away, making a read error possible. CDR3 bases: TGTGCCAGCAGGGACGGGACTAGCGGAGGTCTCGGTGAGCAGTACTTC. Translation gives CASRDGTSGGLGEQYF. The chain employs TRBV12-3 or TRBV12-4 and TRBJ2-5, with 11 bases aligning to TRBD2. CDR3 length equals 16 residues. Trimming at V came to 6 bases and at J to 11 bases, leaving 17 bases not matched to a gene.

Concerning this clonotype: A single base separates this from a much larger clone, so it may be a read error. The V gene is TRBV14, the J gene TRBJ2-5, with D possibly TRBD2 on 5 matching bases. Per the germline V gene, CDR1 is SGHDN and CDR2 is FVKESK. V dropped 5 bases and J dropped 4 bases, with 20 bases sitting between them. CDR3 length: 16 amino acids. DNA of the CDR3: TGTGCCAGCAGCGAGGAGACTAACAGTTACCGAGAGACCCAGTACTTC. Its translation is CASSEETNSYRETQYF.

Ten or more counts support this clonotype. This chain links TRBV12-3 or TRBV12-4 with TRBJ1-2; TRBD1 might be the D (6 bases). The V end was cut by 6 bases, the J end by 3 bases, with 14 bases between. The CDR3 length is 14 residues. The CDR3 spells CASRLEQGYYGYTF. CDR3 sequence (DNA): TGTGCCAGCAGGCTTGAACAGGGTTACTATGGCTACACCTTC.

V and J are TRBV7-2 and TRBJ1-5; the D is unclear. From germline, CDR1 is SGHTA and CDR2 FQGNSA. The CDR3 consists of 12 residues. V lost 5 bases to trimming and J lost 6 bases, with 8 bases between them. The CDR3 is CASSTMGQPQHF. The CDR3 region has the DNA TGTGCCAGCAGCACAATGGGTCAGCCCCAGCATTTT.

The table lists this clonotype with many counts. The chain has TRBV12-3 or TRBV12-4 and TRBJ2-2; weak D call: TRBD1 (5 bases). The CDR3 covers 15 residues. Trimming shortened V by 3 bases and J by 7 bases, and 15 bases separated the two germline ends. Written as DNA, the CDR3 is TGTGCCAGCAGTTTTTTCGCCAGGGCGGTCGGGGAGCTGTTTTTT. This sequence encodes CASSFFARAVGELFF.

This clonotype was detected many times. The rearrangement uses TRBV20-1 and TRBJ2-5; TRBD1 agrees at 9 bases. This CDR3 comprises 13 residues. The junction had 6 bases not matched to a gene; V was cut back by 6 bases and J by 4 bases. Per germline, CDR1 DFQATT and CDR2 SNEGSKA (reference sequence). This CDR3 is CSARRGQGETQYF. Written as DNA, the CDR3 is TGCAGTGCCCGTAGGGGACAGGGAGAGACCCAGTACTTC.

V and J are TRBV28 and TRBJ1-2, with D perhaps matching TRBD1 (5 bases). Germline lookup yields CDR1 MDHEN and CDR2 SYDVKM. The CDR3 has 15 residues. Deletions cut 2 bases from V and 4 bases from J, with 14 bases between. The CDR3 DNA sequence: TGTGCCAGCAGTTTAGGAGGGGAAATTAGCTATGGCTACACCTTC. Translation gives CASSLGGEISYGYTF.

This clonotype has a count of ten or more. This chain joins TRBV4-3 and TRBJ1-1; 8 bases align to TRBD1. Germline V lookup: CDR1 LGHNA, CDR2 YSLEER. V trimming: 1 base; J trimming: 4 bases; junction bases outside the gene matches: 11. This CDR3 is built from 17 residues. The CDR3 DNA sequence: TGCGCCAGCAGCCAAGGGACAGGGATGCTGGCGAGCACTGAAGCTTTCTTT. Translating gives CASSQGTGMLASTEAFF.

This clonotype was seen ten or more times. V and J are TRBV30 and TRBJ1-2; 7 nucleotides agree with TRBD1. V trimming: 5 bases; J trimming: 7 bases; junction bases outside the gene matches: 13. CDR1 and CDR2 (germline): GTSNPN, SVGIG (reference sequence). This CDR3 is 14 amino acids long. CDR3 in DNA: TGTGCCTGGTTTCACAGGGGTTTACCGTCTGGCTACACCTTC. Its protein product is CAWFHRGLPSGYTF.